The TCR beta chain under discussion was sequenced for a study of cytomegalovirus exposure and HLA in healthy donors. As for the study in general: Genotyping showed 75% to 90% of 398 donors falling in the Caucasian-associated ancestry cluster.

This clone was recorded only once. Its target is not known. Findings and limits, study-wide: Most TCR sequences were rare, but some public TCRs occurred in many donors.

The study ran its PCR with 60 Vbeta and 13 Jbeta primers. Sequencing used immunoSEQ multiplex PCR; TCRdb keeps in-frame clones, though not all of them. The sample has about 190,000 clones, about 77% seen once. The sample consisted of PBMCs. This sequence was found in a man younger than 45 in good health and CMV-seropositive.

The CDR3 coding sequence is TGCAGTGCTAGAGAACCGGGAGGCTACACCTTC. Amino acids: CSAREPGGYTF. The chain has TRBV20-1 and TRBJ1-2, with no clear D. The CDR3 has 11 residues. Germline CDR1 DFQATT, CDR2 SNEGSKA (reference sequence). Trimming stripped 0 bases from V and 8 bases from J, with 7 bases between.